The clone carrying this T cell receptor (beta chain) was observed many times. No antigen is known for it. CDR1 and CDR2 from the germline V gene are SEHNR and FQNEAQ (reference sequence). This CDR3 has 14 amino acids. Trimming at V came to 1 base and at J to 3 bases, leaving 0 bases not matched to a gene. The sample belongs to a study of CD8 T cells in ankylosing spondylitis. Study results and limitations: In synovial fluid and blood from reactive arthritis, some motif variants were previously reported. Disease-associated clones were reportedly significantly overrepresented in matched ankylosing spondylitis synovial fluid. A TCR beta motif made of about 8 highly homologous variants seemed typical of ankylosing spondylitis blood.

Using quantitative 5'-RACE with molecular barcodes, the authors made TCR beta libraries. TCRdb re-analysed the 5' RACE reads in MiXCR, keeping a single row per CDR3 protein. The table shows just under 550,000 distinct CDR3 sequences, with 10% to 15% occurring only once. The source is a male donor with ankylosing spondylitis. The sequencing sample was made of blood, either unsorted or a sorted T cell fraction (not recorded which). This chain joins TRBV7-9 and TRBJ2-1, with 7 bases fitting TRBD2. The chain's CDR3 is CASSLGTSYNEQFF. In DNA, the CDR3 is TGTGCCAGCAGCTTAGGGACTAGCTACAATGAGCAGTTCTTC.